This is a list of T cell receptor beta chains from one sample in a study of T cells after yellow fever vaccination. One entry per CDR3 protein results from TCRdb running MiXCR on the 5' RACE reads. Here the sample spans fewer than 350,000 distinct CDR3 sequences, 8.7% being singletons. The sample here was PBMCs, taken on the day of the first yellow fever vaccination. Every receptor here comes from a man between 18 and 29 years old who received the YFV17D yellow fever vaccine. Both conserved end residues are part of each CDR3. D genes are given only for firm matches. Where a row states a size, it is once, few, many or the class of an expanded clone; other rows omit it.

cdr3_aa	cdr3_nt	d_call	clone_size	v_call	j_call
CASSQDQGSAGSYEQYF	TGTGCCAGCAGCCAAGATCAGGGGTCGGCCGGCTCCTACGAGCAGTACTTC	-	many	TRBV4-2	TRBJ2-7
CASSAWDKNTEAFF	TGTGCCAGCAGTGCCTGGGACAAGAACACTGAAGCTTTCTTT	-	-	TRBV6-1	TRBJ1-1
CASRTGTVNTEAFF	TGTGCCAGCAGAACCGGGACGGTGAACACTGAAGCTTTCTTT	-	many	TRBV7-9	TRBJ1-1
CASSPRTGISDTQYF	TGCGCCAGCAGCCCCCGGACAGGGATATCAGATACGCAGTATTTT	TRBD1	-	TRBV5-1	TRBJ2-3
CASSLFTSGGALNEQFF	TGCGCCAGCAGCTTGTTCACTAGCGGGGGGGCCTTGAATGAGCAGTTCTTC	TRBD2	many	TRBV5-1	TRBJ2-1
CSGDPGGVWANEQFF	TGCAGTGGTGACCCCGGTGGGGTATGGGCCAATGAGCAGTTCTTC	-	-	TRBV20-1	TRBJ2-1
CSARDRVTGGNSPLHF	TGCAGTGCTAGAGATCGGGTGACAGGGGGGAATTCACCCCTCCACTTT	TRBD1	-	TRBV20-1	TRBJ1-6
CASSLWRERDEQFF	TGCGCCAGCAGCTTGTGGCGGGAGAGGGATGAGCAGTTCTTC	TRBD2	many	TRBV5-1	TRBJ2-1
CASRETEAFEKLFF	TGTGCCAGCCGCGAAACAGAGGCGTTTGAAAAACTGTTTTTT	-	-	TRBV7-9	TRBJ1-4
CASSLSSRSYNEQFF	TGTGCCAGCAGCTTAAGTAGCCGATCCTACAATGAGCAGTTCTTC	-	-	TRBV7-9	TRBJ2-1
CASTYALAANNSPLHF	TGTGCCAGCACATATGCTCTGGCAGCAAATAATTCACCCCTCCACTTT	-	-	TRBV6-1	TRBJ1-6
CATSRNAGVEKLFF	TGTGCCACCAGCAGAAACGCTGGGGTTGAAAAACTGTTTTTT	-	-	TRBV15	TRBJ1-4